A selection of T cell receptor beta chains follows, all from one sample in a study of T cell repertoires in cytomegalovirus infection. These receptors' targets are unknown. MiXCR, run by TCRdb on the reads, gives a single entry per CDR3 protein. Here the sample spans hundreds of thousands of distinct CDR3 sequences, 32% being singletons. The specimen comprised cultured CD8+ T cells from PBMCs, sampled from culture after CMV antigen stimulation. These receptors were obtained from a human donor in good health (CMV status not recorded). Some clones in this sample may be carry-over from other donors' samples. CDR3s include the opening cysteine and the closing phenylalanine or tryptophan. D genes are given only for firm matches. Not every row has a clone size; where given, it reads once, few, many or a size class.

TGTGCCAGCAGCTTAAGGGGTCTCGAGGGAAACACCATATATTTT | CASSLRGLEGNTIYF | . | TRBJ1-3 | . | TRBV7-9
TGTGCCAGCAGCCAGGGGACAGCGGTAGACAATACCGGGGAGCTGTTTTTT | CASSQGTAVDNTGELFF | . | TRBJ2-2 | TRBD1 | TRBV7-9
TGTGCCAGCAGTGGGTCACTAGCGGGGCCCGATACGCAGTATTTT | CASSGSLAGPDTQYF | . | TRBJ2-3 | TRBD2 | TRBV6-5
TGTGCCAGCAGCCAAGAGGGGGGGGGAAATCAGCCCCAGCATTTT | CASSQEGGGNQPQHF | many | TRBJ1-5 | . | TRBV4-2
TGCAGCGTTGAACTGGCGGGGAACCAAGAGACCCAGTACTTC | CSVELAGNQETQYF | . | TRBJ2-5 | . | TRBV29-1
TGTGCCAGCAGTTTAAGGGGACAGGATTGGTATGGCTACACCTTC | CASSLRGQDWYGYTF | . | TRBJ1-2 | TRBD1 | TRBV27
TGCAGCGTTGAGAAATCCAGGAGCACAGATACGCAGTATTTT | CSVEKSRSTDTQYF | few | TRBJ2-3 | . | TRBV29-1
TGTGCCAGCAGCCAAATTTCCTTGCGAGGCTACACCTTC | CASSQISLRGYTF | few | TRBJ1-2 | . | TRBV7-4
TGCAGTGGGGCGGGGGGGTTTATCGAGACCCAGTACTTC | CSGAGGFIETQYF | . | TRBJ2-5 | TRBD2 | TRBV20-1
TGTGCCAGCAGCTTAGCGAGGGGGCGATCCTACAATGAGCAGTTCTTC | CASSLARGRSYNEQFF | few | TRBJ2-1 | TRBD1 | TRBV11-1
TGTGCCAGCAGCCGGACGGACAATCAGCCCCAGCATTTT | CASSRTDNQPQHF | few | TRBJ1-5 | . | TRBV7-9
TGTGCCAGCAACTTAGTTTTTGTACACAGGGAAACCTACGAGCAGTACTTC | CASNLVFVHRETYEQYF | . | TRBJ2-7 | . | TRBV7-2
TGTGCCAGCAGTTACGTGTCAGCCTCGAACACCGGGGAGCTGTTTTTT | CASSYVSASNTGELFF | . | TRBJ2-2 | . | TRBV6-5
TGTGCCAGCAGTTACAGCCTGAACACTGAAGCTTTCTTT | CASSYSLNTEAFF | many | TRBJ1-1 | . | TRBV6-5
TGTGCCAGCAGCCAAGGGGGGACAGGGAGACTCAATGAGCAGTTCTTC | CASSQGGTGRLNEQFF | . | TRBJ2-1 | TRBD1 | TRBV9
TGTACCAGCAGCCCCGTAGGCAGGGGGCTACCCCTCCACTTT | CTSSPVGRGLPLHF | . | TRBJ1-6 | TRBD1 | TRBV7-9
TGTGCCAGCAGCTTAGAGGTATGGCCGTCATCCTACGAGCAGTACTTC | CASSLEVWPSSYEQYF | few | TRBJ2-7 | . | TRBV7-6
TGTGCCAGCAGTTCCGGGGAGGGTATGTTGGGCAATCAGCCCCAGCATTTT | CASSSGEGMLGNQPQHF | few | TRBJ1-5 | . | TRBV12-3/TRBV12-4
TGTGCCAGCAGCTTGGATGACGAGGGGCCTTACTCCTATAATTCACCCCTCCACTTT | CASSLDDEGPYSYNSPLHF | once | TRBJ1-6 | . | TRBV5-4
TGTGCCAGCAGTTACTCGAGGGGAGAATCGGTCTGGTTTTATGGCTACACCTTC | CASSYSRGESVWFYGYTF | few | TRBJ1-2 | . | TRBV6-2/TRBV6-3
TGTGCCATCAGTGAGTCTAGGGACGCTTTTTATAGCAATCAGCCCCAGCATTTT | CAISESRDAFYSNQPQHF | many | TRBJ1-5 | . | TRBV10-3